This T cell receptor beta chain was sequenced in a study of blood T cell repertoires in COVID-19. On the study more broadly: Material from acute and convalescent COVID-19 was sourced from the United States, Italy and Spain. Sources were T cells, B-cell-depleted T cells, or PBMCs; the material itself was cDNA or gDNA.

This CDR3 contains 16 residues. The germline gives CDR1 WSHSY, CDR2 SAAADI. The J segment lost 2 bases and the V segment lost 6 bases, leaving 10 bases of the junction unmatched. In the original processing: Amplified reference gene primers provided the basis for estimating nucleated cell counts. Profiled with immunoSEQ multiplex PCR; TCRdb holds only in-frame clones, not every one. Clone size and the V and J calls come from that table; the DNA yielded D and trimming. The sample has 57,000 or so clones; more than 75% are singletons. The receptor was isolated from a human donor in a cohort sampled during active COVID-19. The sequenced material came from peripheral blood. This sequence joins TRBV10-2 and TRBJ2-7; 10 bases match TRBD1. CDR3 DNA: TGCGCCAGCAGGGTTTCCCCGGGACAGGGGCCCTACGAGCAGTACTTC. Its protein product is CASRVSPGQGPYEQYF.